The 19 T cell receptor beta chains below come from one sample, sequenced in a study of sequential checkpoint blockade in melanoma (dated by TCRdb to about 2019). Libraries were built with the immunoSEQ multiplex PCR assay. The table was pulled from immuneACCESS by TCRdb, which kept in-frame rearrangements only. Such tables lose some clones; where checked, under half of the loss comes from unresolved V genes, and the rest has no known cause. The sample has approximately 8,000 clones on record, 64% of them singletons. The ten largest clones represent approximately 50% of the sample. The treatment or condition label on this specimen signifies: randomized to nivolumab then ipilimumab (arm A) or the reverse (arm B). Source: CD8+ T cells sorted from blood (inferred from file names), taken from a patient given nivolumab and ipilimumab in sequence. The receptors shown here come from a human patient with melanoma. Some clones in this sample may be carry-over from other donors' samples.

CDR3 bases: TGTGCCATTTGGACAGGGCGCGAGCAGTACTTC. This encodes CAIWTGREQYF. The chain carries TRBV6-5 and TRBJ2-7; the match to TRBD1 covers 8 bases. The CDR3 covers 11 residues. Germline CDR1 MNHEY, CDR2 SVGAGI. J lost 6 bases, V lost 10 bases, and 5 bases had no gene match.

The rearrangement joins TRBV4-3 to TRBJ1-2, with 7 positions matching TRBD1. Germline CDR1 LGHNA, CDR2 YSLEER. V lost 4 bases, J lost 6 bases, and 11 bases stayed unmatched. The CDR3 length is 15 residues. The CDR3 protein is CASSLRQGSSNGYTF. CDR3 in DNA: TGCGCCAGCAGCCTCCGACAGGGAAGTTCAAATGGCTACACCTTC.

This clone was found a few times. This chain links TRBV2 with TRBJ1-2; TRBD1 is a possible D gene (6 bases). Germline V gives CDR1 SNHLY, CDR2 FYNNEI. V shed 6 bases and J shed 7 bases, with 18 bases lying between them. This CDR3 has 14 residues. CDR3 in DNA: TGTGCCAGCAGCTTAGCAGGGGCCGGGCCTGGCTACACCTTC. Amino acids: CASSLAGAGPGYTF. Using reference TRBV2 and TRBJ1-2 for the parts outside the CDR3, the full variable domain is EPEVTQTPSHQVTQMGQEVILRCVPISNHLYFYWYRQILGQKVEFLVSFYNNEISEKSEIFDDQFSVERPDGSNFTLKIRSTKLEDSAMYFCASSLAGAGPGYTFGSGTRLTVV.

This clone was seen a few times. V and J are TRBV9 and TRBJ1-3; 8 positions match TRBD1. The CDR3 runs 14 residues. The J segment lost 2 bases and the V segment lost 6 bases, leaving 4 bases of the junction unmatched. Germline-derived CDR1 and CDR2 are SGDLS and YYNGEE. CDR3: CASTDRGPGNTIYF. The CDR3 DNA follows: TGTGCCAGCACCGACAGGGGTCCTGGAAACACCATATATTTT. Full variable domain (remainder filled in from reference TRBV9 and TRBJ1-3): DSGVTQTPKHLITATGQRVTLRCSPRSGDLSVYWYQQSLDQGLQFLIQYYNGEERAKGNILERFSAQQFPDLHSELNLSSLELGDSALYFCASTDRGPGNTIYFGEGSWLTVV.

V usage is TRBV4-2 and J usage is TRBJ2-7, with unresolved D. The CDR3 totals 14 residues. Per the germline V gene, CDR1 is LGHNA and CDR2 is YNFKEQ. Between the trimmed V and J ends, which lost 5 bases and 1 base, there was a span of 12 bases. The CDR3 nucleotides are TGTGCCAGCAGCTTCGGGTATCGGTCCTACGAGCAGTACTTC. This translates into CASSFGYRSYEQYF.

The chain carries TRBV27 and TRBJ2-7; 11 bases map to TRBD1. The CDR3 has 13 amino acids. The V gene end was trimmed by 8 bases and the J gene end by 6 bases; junction bases not matched to a gene: 6. Germline V gene lookup returns CDR1 MNHEY and CDR2 SMNVEV (reference sequence). This chain's CDR3 is CASGQGAYREQYF. CDR3 nucleotides: TGTGCCAGCGGACAGGGGGCCTATCGCGAGCAGTACTTC.

The gene calls are TRBV15 and TRBJ1-3; 7 nucleotides line up with TRBD1. CDR1 is LNHNV and CDR2 is YYDKDF in the germline V gene (reference sequence). The V gene end was trimmed by 3 bases and the J gene end by 0 bases; junction bases not matched to a gene: 5. CDR3 size: 16 residues. In DNA, the CDR3 is TGTGCCACCAGCAGTACAGGGGAGAGCTCTGGAAACACCATATATTTT. Translating it yields CATSSTGESSGNTIYF.

V usage is TRBV7-2 and J usage is TRBJ2-7, with D tentatively TRBD1 (6 bases). The CDR3 totals 16 residues. The germline V and J ends were trimmed by 5 bases and 5 bases, with 22 bases remaining between them. The V gene's germline CDR1 is SGHTA and CDR2 FQGNSA. The CDR3 nucleotides are TGTGCCAGCAGCCAGAAGCGGAACAGGGCGGTCAACGAGCAGTACTTC. Its protein is CASSQKRNRAVNEQYF.

This chain uses TRBV7-2 with TRBJ2-7, with TRBD1 matching over 10 bases. This CDR3 is built from 13 residues. J was trimmed by 7 bases and V by 6 bases; bases with no gene match: 6. Germline lookup yields CDR1 SGHTA and CDR2 FQGNSA. CDR3 in DNA: TGTGCCAGCAGGACAGGGGGCCCGGGGGAGCAGTACTTC. This sequence encodes CASRTGGPGEQYF. The variable domain in full, with the rest retrieved from reference TRBV7-2 and TRBJ2-7, is GAGVSQSPSNKVTEKGKDVELRCDPISGHTALYWYRQSLGQGLEFLIYFQGNSAPDKSGLPSDRFSAERTGGSVSTLTIQRTQQEDSAVYLCASRTGGPGEQYFGPGTRLTVT.

The table lists this clone with a count of one. The genes are TRBV4-3 and TRBJ1-5; no reliable D call. This CDR3 has 14 residues. The germline gives CDR1 LGHNA, CDR2 YSLEER. The germline V and J ends were trimmed by 1 base and 5 bases, with 9 bases remaining between them. CDR3 loop: CASSQVRGYQPQHF. In DNA form, the CDR3 reads TGCGCCAGCAGCCAAGTCCGAGGTTATCAGCCCCAGCATTTT.

This sequence joins TRBV4-1 and TRBJ1-2, with unresolved D. With 0 bases removed from V and 3 bases from J, the gap between germline ends came to 8 bases. The CDR3 length is 14 residues. Germline V lookup: CDR1 MGHRA, CDR2 YSYEKL. The CDR3 region is CASSQERGDYGYTF. The CDR3 DNA is TGCGCCAGCAGCCAAGAACGCGGGGACTATGGCTACACCTTC.

For the CDR3, the DNA is TGTGCCAGCAGCGAGGGACTGACTGGGGCCAACGTCCTGACTTTC. Protein product: CASSEGLTGANVLTF. The chain has TRBV9 and TRBJ2-6; possible D gene TRBD2, 6 bases. V lost 3 bases, J lost 2 bases, and 9 bases lay in between. Germline assignment: CDR1 SGDLS and CDR2 YYNGEE. The CDR3 loop spans 15 amino acids.

On this clone itself: At the DNA level, this CDR3 is encoded by other sequences in the same sample as well. This chain joins TRBV7-9 and TRBJ1-1; D not certain. V lost 1 base and J 1 base, leaving 4 bases between the germline ends. CDR3 length: 13 amino acids. Germline V gene data show CDR1 as SEHNR and CDR2 as FQNEAQ (reference sequence). CDR3 protein: CASSLVQNTEAFF. In DNA form, the CDR3 reads TGTGCCAGCAGCTTAGTCCAGAACACTGAAGCTTTCTTT.

This clone was detected only a few times. V is TRBV7-9 and J is TRBJ1-1; the D gene is possibly TRBD1 (5 bases). Trimming cost V 5 bases and J 7 bases, with 11 bases left between them. The CDR3 extends over 12 amino acids. Germline V CDR1 and CDR2: SEHNR, FQNEAQ (reference sequence). CDR3 sequence reads: CASSRGRVEAFF. The CDR3 nucleotides read TGTGCCAGCAGCCGAGGCAGGGTTGAAGCTTTCTTT.

The rearrangement joins TRBV6-5 to TRBJ2-7; weak D call: TRBD1 (5 bases). The CDR3 length is 12 residues. Per the germline V gene, CDR1 is MNHEY and CDR2 is SVGAGI. V lost 5 bases and J 6 bases, leaving 11 bases between the germline ends. Here the CDR3 reads CASSDQGSEQYF. The CDR3 coding sequence is TGTGCCAGCAGTGATCAGGGTTCCGAGCAGTACTTC.

The V gene is TRBV9, the J gene TRBJ1-1, with D tentatively TRBD1 (6 bases). V lost 4 bases and J lost 7, with 14 bases in between. The CDR3 length is 13 residues. CDR1 is SGDLS, CDR2 YYNGEE, per germline. The CDR3, as DNA: TGTGCCAGCAGCCTAACAGGGTCCGGTGAAGCTTTCTTT. This gives the protein CASSLTGSGEAFF.

V is TRBV5-6 and J is TRBJ2-7; D possibly corresponds to TRBD1 (5 bases). V was trimmed by 0 bases and J by 6 bases, leaving 7 bases between them. This CDR3 has 12 residues. Germline V gives CDR1 SGHDT, CDR2 YYEEEE. Written as DNA, the CDR3 is TGTGCCAGCAGCTTGGAGGGGCGCGAGCAGTACTTC. Translating it yields CASSLEGREQYF.

The table lists this clone with a few counts. This chain links TRBV6-4 with TRBJ2-7; 9 nucleotides match TRBD1. CDR3 length: 15 residues. Germline V lookup: CDR1 MRHNA, CDR2 SNTAGT. Unmatched junction bases numbered 14, after V lost 10 bases and J lost 4 bases. The CDR3 loop reads CATPIRDRAKYEQYF. CDR3 in DNA: TGTGCCACCCCGATCCGGGACAGGGCTAAATACGAGCAGTACTTC.

The rearrangement joins TRBV7-9 to TRBJ1-1; D gene uncertain. CDR1 and CDR2 from the germline V gene are SEHNR and FQNEAQ (reference sequence). The V end was cut by 6 bases, the J end by 1 base, with 9 bases between. This CDR3 region has 13 residues. CDR3 loop: CASRNRQNTEAFF. In nucleotides, the CDR3 is TGTGCCAGCAGAAACAGACAGAACACTGAAGCTTTCTTT.